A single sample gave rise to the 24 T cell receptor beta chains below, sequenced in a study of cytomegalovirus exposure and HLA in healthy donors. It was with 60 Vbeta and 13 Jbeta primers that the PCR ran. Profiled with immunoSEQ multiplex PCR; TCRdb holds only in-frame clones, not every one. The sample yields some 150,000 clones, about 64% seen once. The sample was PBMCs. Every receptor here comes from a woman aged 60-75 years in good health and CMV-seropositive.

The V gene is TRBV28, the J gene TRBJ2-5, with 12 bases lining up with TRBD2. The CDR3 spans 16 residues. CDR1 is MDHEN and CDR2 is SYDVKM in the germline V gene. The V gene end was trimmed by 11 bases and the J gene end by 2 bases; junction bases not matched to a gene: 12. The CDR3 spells CASQRGTSGLQETQYF. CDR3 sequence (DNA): TGTGCCTCCCAACGGGGGACTAGCGGGCTTCAAGAGACCCAGTACTTC.

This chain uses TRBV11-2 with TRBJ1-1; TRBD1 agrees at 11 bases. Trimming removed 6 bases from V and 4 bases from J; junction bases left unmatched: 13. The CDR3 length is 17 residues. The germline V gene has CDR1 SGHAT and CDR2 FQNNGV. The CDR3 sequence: CASSYPGQGGWITEAFF. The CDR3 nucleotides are TGTGCCAGCAGTTATCCGGGACAGGGGGGTTGGATCACTGAAGCTTTCTTT.

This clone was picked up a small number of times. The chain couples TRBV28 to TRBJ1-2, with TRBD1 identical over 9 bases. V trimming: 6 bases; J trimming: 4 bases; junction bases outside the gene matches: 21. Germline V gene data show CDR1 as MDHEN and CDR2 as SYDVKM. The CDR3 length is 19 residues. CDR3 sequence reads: CASRPLPGTGSKRSYGYTF. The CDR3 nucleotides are TGTGCCAGCAGACCGCTTCCCGGGACAGGGTCTAAACGGAGCTATGGCTACACCTTC.

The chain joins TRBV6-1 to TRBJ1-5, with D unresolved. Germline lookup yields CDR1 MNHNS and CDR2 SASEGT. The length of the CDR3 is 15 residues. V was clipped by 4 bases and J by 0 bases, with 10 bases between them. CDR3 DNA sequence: TGTGCCAGCAGTGTTGACACCTATAGCAATCAGCCCCAGCATTTT. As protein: CASSVDTYSNQPQHF.

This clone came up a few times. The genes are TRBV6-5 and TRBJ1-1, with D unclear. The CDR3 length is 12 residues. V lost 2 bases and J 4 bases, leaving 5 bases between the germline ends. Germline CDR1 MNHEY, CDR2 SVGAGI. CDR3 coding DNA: TGTGCCAGCAGTTACGACACCACTGAAGCTTTCTTT. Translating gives CASSYDTTEAFF.

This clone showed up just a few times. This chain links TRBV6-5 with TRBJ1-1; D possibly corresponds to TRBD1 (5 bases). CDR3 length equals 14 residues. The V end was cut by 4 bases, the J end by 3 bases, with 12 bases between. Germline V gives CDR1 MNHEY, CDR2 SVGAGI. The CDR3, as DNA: TGTGCCAGCAGTTTACAGGTTGGGGACACTGAAGCTTTCTTT. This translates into CASSLQVGDTEAFF.

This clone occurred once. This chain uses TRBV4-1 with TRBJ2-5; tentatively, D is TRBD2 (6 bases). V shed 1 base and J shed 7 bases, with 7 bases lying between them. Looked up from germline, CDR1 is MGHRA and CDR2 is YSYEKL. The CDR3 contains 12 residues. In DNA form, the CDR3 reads TGCGCCAGCAGCCAAGGGAGGGGGACCCAGTACTTC. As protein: CASSQGRGTQYF.

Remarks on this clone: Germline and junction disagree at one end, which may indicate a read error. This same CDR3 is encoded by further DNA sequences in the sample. In nucleotides, the CDR3 is TGTGCCTGGAGAGCGGGTCGGACTGAGGCTTTCTTT. Amino acids: CAWRAGRTEAFF. The chain links TRBV30 to TRBJ1-1; the D is unclear. Germline V gene lookup returns CDR1 GTSNPN and CDR2 SVGIG (reference sequence). The CDR3 runs to 12 residues.

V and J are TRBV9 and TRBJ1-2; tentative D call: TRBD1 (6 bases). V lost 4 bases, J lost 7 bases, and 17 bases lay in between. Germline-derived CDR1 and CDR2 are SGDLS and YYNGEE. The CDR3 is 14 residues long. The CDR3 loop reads CASSPEGGAGGYTF. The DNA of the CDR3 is TGTGCCAGCAGCCCAGAGGGGGGGGCTGGTGGCTACACCTTC.

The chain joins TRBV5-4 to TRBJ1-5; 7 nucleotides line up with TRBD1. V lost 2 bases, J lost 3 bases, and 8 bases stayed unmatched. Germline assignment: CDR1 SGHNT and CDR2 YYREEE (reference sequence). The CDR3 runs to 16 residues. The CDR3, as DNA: TGTGCCAGCAGCTTCGGAGGGGGCCTCGCCAATCAGCCCCAGCATTTT. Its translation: CASSFGGGLANQPQHF.

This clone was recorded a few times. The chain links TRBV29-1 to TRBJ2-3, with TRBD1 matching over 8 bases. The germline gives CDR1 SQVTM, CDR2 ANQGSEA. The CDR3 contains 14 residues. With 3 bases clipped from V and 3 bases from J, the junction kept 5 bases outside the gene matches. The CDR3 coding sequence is TGCAGCGTTGACAAGGGACAGGTAACAGATACGCAGTATTTT. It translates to CSVDKGQVTDTQYF.

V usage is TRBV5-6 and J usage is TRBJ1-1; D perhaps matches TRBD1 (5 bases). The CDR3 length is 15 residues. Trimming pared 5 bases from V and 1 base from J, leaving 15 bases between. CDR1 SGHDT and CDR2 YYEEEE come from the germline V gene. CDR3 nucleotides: TGTGCCAGCAGAAATCTGACAGCCTGGAACACTGAAGCTTTCTTT. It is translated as CASRNLTAWNTEAFF.

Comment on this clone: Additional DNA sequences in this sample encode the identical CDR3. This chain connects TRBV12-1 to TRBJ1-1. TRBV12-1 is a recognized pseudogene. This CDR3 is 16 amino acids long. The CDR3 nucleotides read TGTGCCAGCAGCTTTGTGGATTGGTTGCGGAGACCCGAGGCTTTCTTT. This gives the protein CASSFVDWLRRPEAFF.

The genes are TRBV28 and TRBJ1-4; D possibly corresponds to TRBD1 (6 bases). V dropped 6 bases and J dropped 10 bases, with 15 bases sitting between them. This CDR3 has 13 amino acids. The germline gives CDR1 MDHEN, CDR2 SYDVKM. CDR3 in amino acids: CASSQTGWGKLFF. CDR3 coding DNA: TGTGCCAGCAGCCAGACAGGTTGGGGAAAACTGTTTTTT.

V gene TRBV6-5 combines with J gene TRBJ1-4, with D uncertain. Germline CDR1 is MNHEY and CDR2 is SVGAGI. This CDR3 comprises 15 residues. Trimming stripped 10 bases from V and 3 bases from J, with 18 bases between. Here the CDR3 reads CATAHRGFANEKLFF. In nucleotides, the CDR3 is TGTGCCACTGCCCACCGGGGATTCGCTAATGAAAAACTGTTTTTT.

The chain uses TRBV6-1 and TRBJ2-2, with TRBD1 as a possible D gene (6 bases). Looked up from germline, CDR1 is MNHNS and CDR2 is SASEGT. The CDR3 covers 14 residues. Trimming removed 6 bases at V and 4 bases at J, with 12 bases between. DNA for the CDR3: TGTGCCAGCAGCTTCAGGACAGCCACCGGGGAGCTGTTTTTT. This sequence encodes CASSFRTATGELFF.

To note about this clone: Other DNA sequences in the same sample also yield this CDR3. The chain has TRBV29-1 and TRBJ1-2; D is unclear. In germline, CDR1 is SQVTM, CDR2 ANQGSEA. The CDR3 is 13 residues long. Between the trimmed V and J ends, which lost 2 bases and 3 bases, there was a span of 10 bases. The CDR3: CSVETGVDYGYTF. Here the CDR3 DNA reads TGCAGCGTTGAAACCGGGGTCGACTATGGCTACACCTTC.

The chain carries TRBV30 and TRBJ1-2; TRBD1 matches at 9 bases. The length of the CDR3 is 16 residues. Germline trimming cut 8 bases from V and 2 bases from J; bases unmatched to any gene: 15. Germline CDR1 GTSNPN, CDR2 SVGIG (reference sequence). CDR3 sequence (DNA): TGTGCCAAAGATGGGACAGGGAATAAACTAAACTATGGCTACACCTTC. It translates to CAKDGTGNKLNYGYTF.

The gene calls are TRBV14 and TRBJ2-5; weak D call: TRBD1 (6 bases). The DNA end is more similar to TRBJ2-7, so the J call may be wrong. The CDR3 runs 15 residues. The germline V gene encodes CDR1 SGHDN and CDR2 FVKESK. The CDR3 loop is CASSLPGANSYEQYF. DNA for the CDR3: TGTGCCAGCAGCCTCCCAGGGGCCAACTCCTACGAGCAGTACTTC.

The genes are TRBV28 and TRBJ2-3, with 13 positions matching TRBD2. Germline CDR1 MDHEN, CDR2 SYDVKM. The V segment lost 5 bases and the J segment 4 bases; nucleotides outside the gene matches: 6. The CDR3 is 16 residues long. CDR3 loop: CASSAWTSGRSDTQYF. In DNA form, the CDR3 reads TGTGCCAGCAGTGCCTGGACTAGCGGGAGATCAGATACGCAGTATTTT.

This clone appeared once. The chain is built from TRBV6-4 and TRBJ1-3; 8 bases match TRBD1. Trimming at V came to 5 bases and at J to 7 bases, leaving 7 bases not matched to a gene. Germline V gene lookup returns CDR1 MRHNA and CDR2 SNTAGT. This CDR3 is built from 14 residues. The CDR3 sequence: CASSHRQGSNTIYF. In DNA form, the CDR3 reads TGTGCCAGCAGTCACCGACAGGGGTCGAACACCATATATTTT.

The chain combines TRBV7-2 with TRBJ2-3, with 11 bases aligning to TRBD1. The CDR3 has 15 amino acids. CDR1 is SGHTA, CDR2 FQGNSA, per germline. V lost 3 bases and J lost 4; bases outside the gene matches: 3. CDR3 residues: CASSLSGQGADTQYF. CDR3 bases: TGTGCCAGCAGCTTGTCGGGACAGGGGGCAGATACGCAGTATTTT.

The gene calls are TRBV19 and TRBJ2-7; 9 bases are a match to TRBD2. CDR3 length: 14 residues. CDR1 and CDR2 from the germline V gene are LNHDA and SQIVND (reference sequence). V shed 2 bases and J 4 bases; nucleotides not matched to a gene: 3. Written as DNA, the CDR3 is TGTGCCAGTAGTATAAGCGGGAGGCCGTACGAGCAGTACTTC. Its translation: CASSISGRPYEQYF.

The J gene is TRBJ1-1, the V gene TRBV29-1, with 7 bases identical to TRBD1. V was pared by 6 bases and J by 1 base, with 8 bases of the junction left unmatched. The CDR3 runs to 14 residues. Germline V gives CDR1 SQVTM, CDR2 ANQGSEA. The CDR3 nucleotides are TGCAGCGTCAACTGGAGGGGGCCGAACACTGAAGCTTTCTTT. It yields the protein CSVNWRGPNTEAFF.